This entry lists 9 T cell receptor beta chains sequenced from one sample in a study of T cells in Graves' hyperthyroidism and ophthalmopathy. Amplification yielded TCR beta CDR3 regions, with RNA transcripts as the source. The study used the HTBI primer set for a first-round RT-PCR of the TCR CDR3. TCRdb recomputed calls from the multiplex PCR reads with MiXCR, one row per CDR3 protein. The sample has about 200,000 distinct CDR3 sequences; approximately 20% are singletons. Sequencing was done on a sample of blood. The origin of the receptors is a man aged 35 to 55 with Graves' hyperthyroidism.

This clonotype was observed a handful of times. The genes are TRBV29-1 and TRBJ1-2; D unresolved. V lost 2 bases and J 5 bases, leaving 3 bases between the germline ends. Germline V gives CDR1 SQVTM, CDR2 ANQGSEA. The CDR3 has 10 residues. This CDR3 is CSVELYGYTF. The CDR3 nucleotides are TGCAGCGTTGAACTATATGGCTACACCTTC. The complete variable domain, with remaining parts taken from reference TRBV29-1 and TRBJ1-2, reads SAVISQKPSRDICQRGTSLTIQCQVDSQVTMMFWYRQQPGQSLTLIATANQGSEATYESGFVIDKFPISRPNLTFSTLTVSNMSPEDSSIYLCSVELYGYTFGSGTRLTVV.

This chain links TRBV2 with TRBJ2-1; 8 bases line up with TRBD1. Trimming took 6 bases from V and 3 from J; bases not matched to a gene: 10. The CDR3 is 16 amino acids. From germline, CDR1 is SNHLY and CDR2 FYNNEI. CDR3 region: CASSNEGQEGYNEQFF. Written as DNA, the CDR3 is TGTGCCAGCAGCAACGAGGGACAGGAGGGCTACAATGAGCAGTTCTTC.

This clonotype showed up just once. Possible read error: a much larger clone is one base away. This chain links TRBV5-1 with TRBJ1-4, with D uncertain. The CDR3 is 15 residues long. V was shortened by 5 bases and J by 7 bases, with 18 bases between the two germline ends. Germline assignment: CDR1 SGHRS and CDR2 YFSETQ. The CDR3: CASRRDPATGEKLFF. In DNA form, the CDR3 reads TGCGCCAGCAGAAGAGACCCAGCAACTGGTGAAAAACTGTTTTTT.

In its sample, this clonotype was seen many times. The chain couples TRBV6-1 to TRBJ2-7; 8 bases are shared with TRBD1. This CDR3 comprises 16 residues. V was clipped by 4 bases and J by 1 base; unmatched bases: 9. Per germline, CDR1 MNHNS and CDR2 SASEGT. The CDR3 sequence: CASSAGTGVKSYEQYF. The CDR3 DNA reads TGTGCCAGCAGTGCAGGGACAGGCGTTAAGTCCTACGAGCAGTACTTC.

This clonotype was counted at least ten times. The J gene is TRBJ1-1, the V gene TRBV20-1, with D hard to call. The CDR3 covers 15 residues. Germline lookup yields CDR1 DFQATT and CDR2 SNEGSKA (reference sequence). The V end was cut by 0 bases, the J end by 2 bases, with 13 bases between. The CDR3 DNA is TGCAGTGCTAGAGACGTTGGTGGGCTAAACACTGAAGCTTTCTTT. Its translation is CSARDVGGLNTEAFF.

This clonotype was counted many times. The rearrangement links TRBV27 to TRBJ2-5; 8 positions match TRBD2. This CDR3 contains 15 residues. V dropped 1 base and J dropped 5; count of bases not matched to a gene: 6. Germline V gives CDR1 MNHEY, CDR2 SMNVEV (reference sequence). In DNA, the CDR3 is TGTGCCAGCAGTTTATGGCTAGCGGGTCTGGAGACCCAGTACTTC. This translates into CASSLWLAGLETQYF.

This clonotype was observed many times. This sequence joins TRBV20-1 and TRBJ2-2; no reliable D call. CDR1 and CDR2 from the germline V gene are DFQATT and SNEGSKA (reference sequence). V lost 6 bases and J lost 4, with 15 bases in between. CDR3 length equals 14 residues. The CDR3 protein is CSATSLGRTGELFF. The CDR3 DNA follows: TGCAGTGCGACCTCATTGGGTCGCACCGGGGAGCTGTTTTTT.

This clonotype was counted ten times or more. In DNA form, the CDR3 reads TGTGCCAGCAACAGGGCCGGTTTAGATGAGCAGTTCTTC. Residues: CASNRAGLDEQFF. The chain is built from TRBV12-3 or TRBV12-4 and TRBJ2-1; possible D gene TRBD1, 6 bases. V lost 7 bases and J 8 bases, leaving 15 bases between the germline ends. CDR3 size: 13 residues.

This clonotype was counted ten times or more. The rearrangement uses TRBV12-3 or TRBV12-4 and TRBJ1-4, with 8 bases aligning to TRBD1. This CDR3 contains 15 residues. With 1 base clipped from V and 7 bases from J, the junction kept 5 bases outside the gene matches. The chain's CDR3 is CASSLGTGRVEKLFF. CDR3 coding DNA: TGTGCCAGCAGTTTAGGGACAGGGAGAGTTGAAAAACTGTTTTTT.